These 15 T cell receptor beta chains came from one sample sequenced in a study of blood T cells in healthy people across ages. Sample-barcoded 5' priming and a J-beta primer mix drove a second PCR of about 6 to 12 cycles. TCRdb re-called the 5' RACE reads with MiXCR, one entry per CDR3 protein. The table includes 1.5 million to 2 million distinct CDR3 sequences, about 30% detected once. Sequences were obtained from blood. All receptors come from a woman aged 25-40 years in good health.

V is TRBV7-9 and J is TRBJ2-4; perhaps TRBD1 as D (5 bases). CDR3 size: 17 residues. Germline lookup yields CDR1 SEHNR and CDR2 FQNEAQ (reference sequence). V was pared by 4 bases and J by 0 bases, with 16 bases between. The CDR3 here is CASSWGPQQIAKNIQYF. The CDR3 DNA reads TGTGCCAGCAGCTGGGGCCCTCAACAAATAGCCAAAAACATTCAGTACTTC.

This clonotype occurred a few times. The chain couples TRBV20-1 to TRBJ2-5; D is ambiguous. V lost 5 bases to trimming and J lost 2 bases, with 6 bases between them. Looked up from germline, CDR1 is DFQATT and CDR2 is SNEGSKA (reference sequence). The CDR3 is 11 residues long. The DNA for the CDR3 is TGCAGTGCTTTCGGGCAAGAGACCCAGTACTTC. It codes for CSAFGQETQYF.

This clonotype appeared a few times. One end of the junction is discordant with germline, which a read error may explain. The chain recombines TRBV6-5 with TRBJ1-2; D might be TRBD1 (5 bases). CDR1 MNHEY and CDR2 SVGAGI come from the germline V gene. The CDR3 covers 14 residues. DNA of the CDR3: TGTGCCTGCAGGCCTGGGGGGTCAGTCTATGGCTACACCTTC. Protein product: CACRPGGSVYGYTF.

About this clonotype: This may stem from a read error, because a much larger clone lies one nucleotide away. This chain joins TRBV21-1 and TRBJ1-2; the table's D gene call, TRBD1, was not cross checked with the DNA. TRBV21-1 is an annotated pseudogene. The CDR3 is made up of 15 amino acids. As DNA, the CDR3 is TGTGCCAGCAGCAAGCCAGGGGCGCGGTGCTATGGCTACACCTTC. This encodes CASSKPGARCYGYTF.

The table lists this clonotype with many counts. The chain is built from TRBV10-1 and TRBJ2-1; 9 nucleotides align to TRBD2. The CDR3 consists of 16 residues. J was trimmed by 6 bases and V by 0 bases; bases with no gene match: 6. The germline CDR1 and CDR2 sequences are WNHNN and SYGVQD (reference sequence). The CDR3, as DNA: TGCGCCAGCAGTGAGTCGGGCGGGGGGGCCGGCAATGAGCAGTTCTTC. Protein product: CASSESGGGAGNEQFF.

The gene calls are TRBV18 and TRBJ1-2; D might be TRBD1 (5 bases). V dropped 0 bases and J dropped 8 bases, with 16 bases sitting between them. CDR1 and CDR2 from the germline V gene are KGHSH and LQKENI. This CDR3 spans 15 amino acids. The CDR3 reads CASSPPGGADGGYTF. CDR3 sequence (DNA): TGTGCCAGCTCACCACCGGGAGGGGCGGATGGAGGCTACACCTTC. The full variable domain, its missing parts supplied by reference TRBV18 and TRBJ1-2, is NAGVMQNPRHLVRRRGQEARLRCSPMKGHSHVYWYRQLPEEGLKFMVYLQKENIIDESGMPKERFSAEFPKEGPSILRIQQVVRGDSAAYFCASSPPGGADGGYTFGSGTRLTVV.

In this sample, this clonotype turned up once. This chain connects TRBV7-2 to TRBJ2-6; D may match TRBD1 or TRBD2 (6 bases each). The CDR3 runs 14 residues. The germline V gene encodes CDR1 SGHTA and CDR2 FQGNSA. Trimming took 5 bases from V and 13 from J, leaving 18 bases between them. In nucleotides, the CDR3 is TGTGCCAGCAGCCCAAAGGCGGGACATAAGGTCCTGACTTTC. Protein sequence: CASSPKAGHKVLTF.

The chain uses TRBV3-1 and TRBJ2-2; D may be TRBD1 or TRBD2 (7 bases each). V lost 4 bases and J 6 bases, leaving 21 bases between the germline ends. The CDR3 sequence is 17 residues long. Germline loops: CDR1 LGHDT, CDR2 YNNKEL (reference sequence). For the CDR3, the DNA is TGTGCCAGCAGCCTCGGACTGGGAGGGGGCGGATCCGGGGAGCTGTTTTTT. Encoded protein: CASSLGLGGGGSGELFF.

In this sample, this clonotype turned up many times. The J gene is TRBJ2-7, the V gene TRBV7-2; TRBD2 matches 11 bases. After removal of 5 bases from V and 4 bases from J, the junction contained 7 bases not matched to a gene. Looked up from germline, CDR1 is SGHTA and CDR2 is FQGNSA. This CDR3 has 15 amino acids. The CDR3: CASSPIAGGRYEQYF. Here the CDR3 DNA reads TGTGCCAGCAGCCCTATAGCGGGGGGGCGATACGAGCAGTACTTC.

CDR3 DNA sequence: TGTGCCAGCAGCATCATTGGACAGGGGGCGGCTGAAGCTTTCTTT. Translating it yields CASSIIGQGAAEAFF. The V gene is TRBV7-3, the J gene TRBJ1-1; 11 bases line up with TRBD1. CDR1 and CDR2 from the germline V gene are SGHTA and FQGTGA. Trimming took 5 bases from V and 6 from J; bases not matched to a gene: 8. The CDR3 runs to 15 residues. The full variable domain, rest sourced from reference TRBV7-3 and TRBJ1-1, is GAGVSQTPSNKVTEKGKYVELRCDPISGHTALYWYRQSLGQGPEFLIYFQGTGAADDSGLPNDRFFAVRPEGSVSTLKIQRTERGDSAVYLCASSIIGQGAAEAFFGQGTRLTVV.

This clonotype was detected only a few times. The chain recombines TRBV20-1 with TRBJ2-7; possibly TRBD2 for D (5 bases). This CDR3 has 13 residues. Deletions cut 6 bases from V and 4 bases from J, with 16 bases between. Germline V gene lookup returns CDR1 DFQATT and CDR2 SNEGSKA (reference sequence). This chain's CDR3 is CSAPKSGGYEQYF. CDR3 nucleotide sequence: TGCAGTGCGCCGAAGAGCGGAGGATACGAGCAGTACTTC.

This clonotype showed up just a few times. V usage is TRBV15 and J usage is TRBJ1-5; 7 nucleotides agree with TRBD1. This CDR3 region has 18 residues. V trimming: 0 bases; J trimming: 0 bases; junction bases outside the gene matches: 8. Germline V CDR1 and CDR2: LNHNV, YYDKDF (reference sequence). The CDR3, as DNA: TGTGCCACCAGCAGAGATTCCCGGGACAGTTATAGCAATCAGCCCCAGCATTTT. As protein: CATSRDSRDSYSNQPQHF.

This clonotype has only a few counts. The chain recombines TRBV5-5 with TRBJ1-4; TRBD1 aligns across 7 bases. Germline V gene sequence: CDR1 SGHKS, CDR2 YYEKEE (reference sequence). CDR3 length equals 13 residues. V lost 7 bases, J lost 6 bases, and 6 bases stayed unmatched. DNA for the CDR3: TGTGCCAGCCGGGACAGCTCGGATGAAAAACTGTTTTTT. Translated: CASRDSSDEKLFF.

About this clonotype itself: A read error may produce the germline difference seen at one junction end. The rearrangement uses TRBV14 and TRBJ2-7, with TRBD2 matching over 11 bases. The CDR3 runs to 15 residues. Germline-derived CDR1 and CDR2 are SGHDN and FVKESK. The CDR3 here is CASSPLLAGVYELYF. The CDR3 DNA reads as TGTGCCAGCAGCCCCCTACTAGCGGGAGTATACGAGCTGTACTTC.

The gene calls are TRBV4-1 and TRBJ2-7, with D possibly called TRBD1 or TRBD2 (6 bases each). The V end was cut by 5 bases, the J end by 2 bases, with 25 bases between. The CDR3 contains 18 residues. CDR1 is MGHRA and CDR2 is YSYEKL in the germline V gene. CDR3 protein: CASSTQHEGGLAAYEQYF. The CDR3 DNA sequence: TGCGCCAGCAGCACCCAGCACGAGGGGGGCCTCGCTGCCTACGAGCAGTACTTC.